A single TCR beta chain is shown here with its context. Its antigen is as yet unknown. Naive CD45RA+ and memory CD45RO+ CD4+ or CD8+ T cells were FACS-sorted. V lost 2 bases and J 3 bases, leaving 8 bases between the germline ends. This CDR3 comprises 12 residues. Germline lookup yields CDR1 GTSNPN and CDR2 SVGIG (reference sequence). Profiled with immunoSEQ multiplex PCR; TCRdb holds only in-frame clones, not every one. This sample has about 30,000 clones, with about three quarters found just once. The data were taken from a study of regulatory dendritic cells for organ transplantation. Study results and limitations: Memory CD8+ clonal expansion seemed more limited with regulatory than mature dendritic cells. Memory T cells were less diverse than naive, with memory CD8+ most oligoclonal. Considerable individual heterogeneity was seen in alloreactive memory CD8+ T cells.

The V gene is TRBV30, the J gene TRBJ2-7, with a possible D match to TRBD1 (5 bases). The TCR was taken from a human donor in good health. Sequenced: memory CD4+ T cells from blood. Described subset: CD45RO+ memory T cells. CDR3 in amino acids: CAWSSQGYEQYF. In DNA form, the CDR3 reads TGTGCCTGGAGTTCCCAGGGCTACGAGCAGTACTTC.